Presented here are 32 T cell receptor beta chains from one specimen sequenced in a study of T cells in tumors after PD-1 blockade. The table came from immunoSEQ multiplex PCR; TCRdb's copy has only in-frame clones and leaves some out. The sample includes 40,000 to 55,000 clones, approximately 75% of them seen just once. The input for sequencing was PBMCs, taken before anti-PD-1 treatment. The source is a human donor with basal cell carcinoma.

The CDR3 spells CASSPIAGVANTIYF. Written as DNA, the CDR3 is TGCGCCAGCAGCCCAATAGCAGGGGTTGCGAACACCATATATTTT. J is TRBJ1-3 and V is TRBV5-1; TRBD1 is a possible D gene (6 bases). Trimming removed 4 bases from V and 7 bases from J, with 18 bases in between. Germline-derived CDR1 and CDR2 are SGHRS and YFSETQ. The CDR3 extends over 15 amino acids.

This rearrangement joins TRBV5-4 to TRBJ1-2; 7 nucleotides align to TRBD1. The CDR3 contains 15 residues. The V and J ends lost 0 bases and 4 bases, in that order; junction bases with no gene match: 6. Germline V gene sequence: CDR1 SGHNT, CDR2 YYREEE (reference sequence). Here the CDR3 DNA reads TGTGCCAGCAGCTTGGGCCAGGGGGTTGCCTATGGCTACACCTTC. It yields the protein CASSLGQGVAYGYTF. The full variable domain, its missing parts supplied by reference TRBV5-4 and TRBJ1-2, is ETGVTQSPTHLIKTRGQQVTLRCSSQSGHNTVSWYQQALGQGPQFIFQYYREEENGRGNFPPRFSGLQFPNYSSELNVNALELDDSALYLCASSLGQGVAYGYTFGSGTRLTVV.

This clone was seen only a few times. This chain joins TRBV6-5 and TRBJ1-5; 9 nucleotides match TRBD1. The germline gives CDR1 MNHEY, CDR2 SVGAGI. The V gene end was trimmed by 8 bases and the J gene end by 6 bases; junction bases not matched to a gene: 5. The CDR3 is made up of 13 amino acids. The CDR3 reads CASGDREGQPQHF. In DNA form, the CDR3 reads TGTGCCAGCGGGGACAGGGAAGGTCAGCCCCAGCATTTT.

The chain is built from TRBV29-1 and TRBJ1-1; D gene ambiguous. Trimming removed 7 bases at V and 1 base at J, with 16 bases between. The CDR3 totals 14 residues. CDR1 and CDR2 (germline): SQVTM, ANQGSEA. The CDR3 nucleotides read TGCAGCGGGGGATCGAGAGCGGGGAACACTGAAGCTTTCTTT. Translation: CSGGSRAGNTEAFF.

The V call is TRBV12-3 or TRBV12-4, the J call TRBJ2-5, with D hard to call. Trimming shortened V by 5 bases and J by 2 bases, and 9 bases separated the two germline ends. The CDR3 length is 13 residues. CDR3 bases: TGTGCCAGCAGTATACAGAGACAAGAGACCCAGTACTTC. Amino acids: CASSIQRQETQYF.

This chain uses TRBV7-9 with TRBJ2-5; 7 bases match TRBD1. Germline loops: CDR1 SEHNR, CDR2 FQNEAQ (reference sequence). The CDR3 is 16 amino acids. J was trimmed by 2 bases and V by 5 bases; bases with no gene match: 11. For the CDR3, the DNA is TGTGCCAGCAGCGAACAGCAGGGGGTACAACAAGAGACCCAGTACTTC. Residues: CASSEQQGVQQETQYF.

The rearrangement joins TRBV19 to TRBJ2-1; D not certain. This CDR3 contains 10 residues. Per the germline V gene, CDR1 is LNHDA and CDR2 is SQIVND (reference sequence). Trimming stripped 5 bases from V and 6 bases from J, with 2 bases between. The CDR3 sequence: CASSSNEQFF. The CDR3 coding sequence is TGTGCCAGTAGTTCCAATGAGCAGTTCTTC.

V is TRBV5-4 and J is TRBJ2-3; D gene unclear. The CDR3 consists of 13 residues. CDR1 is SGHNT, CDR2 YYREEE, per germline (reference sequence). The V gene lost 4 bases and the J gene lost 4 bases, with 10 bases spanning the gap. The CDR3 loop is CASSRLWADTQYF. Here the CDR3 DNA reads TGTGCCAGCAGCCGGCTATGGGCAGATACGCAGTATTTT.

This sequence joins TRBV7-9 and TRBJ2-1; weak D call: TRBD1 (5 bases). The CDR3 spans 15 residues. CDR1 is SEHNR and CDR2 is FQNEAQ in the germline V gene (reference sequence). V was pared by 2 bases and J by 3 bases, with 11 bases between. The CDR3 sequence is CASSLMVDSYNEQFF. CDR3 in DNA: TGTGCCAGCAGCTTAATGGTAGACAGCTACAATGAGCAGTTCTTC.

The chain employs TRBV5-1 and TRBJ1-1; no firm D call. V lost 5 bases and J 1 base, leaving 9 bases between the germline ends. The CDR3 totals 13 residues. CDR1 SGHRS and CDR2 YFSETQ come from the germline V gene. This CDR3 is CASRFNRNTEAFF. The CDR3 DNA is TGCGCCAGCAGATTTAACAGGAACACTGAAGCTTTCTTT.

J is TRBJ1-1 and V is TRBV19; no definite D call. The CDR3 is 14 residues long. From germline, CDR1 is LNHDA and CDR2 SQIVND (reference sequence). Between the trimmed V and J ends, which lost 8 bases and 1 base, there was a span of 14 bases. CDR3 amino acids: CASRALLPNTEAFF. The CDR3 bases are TGTGCCAGTCGGGCCCTGCTTCCGAACACTGAAGCTTTCTTT.

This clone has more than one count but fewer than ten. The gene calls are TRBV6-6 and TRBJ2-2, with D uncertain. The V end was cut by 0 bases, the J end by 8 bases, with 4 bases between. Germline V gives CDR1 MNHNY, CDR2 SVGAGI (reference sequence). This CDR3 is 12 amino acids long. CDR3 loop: CASSYSWGELFF. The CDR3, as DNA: TGTGCCAGCAGTTACTCGTGGGGGGAGCTGTTTTTT.

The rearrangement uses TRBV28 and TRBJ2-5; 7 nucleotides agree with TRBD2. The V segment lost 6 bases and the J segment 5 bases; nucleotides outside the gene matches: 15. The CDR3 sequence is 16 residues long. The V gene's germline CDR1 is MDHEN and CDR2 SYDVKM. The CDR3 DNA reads TGTGCCAGCAGCCCAAAAAGATGGTGGGGGGGGGAGACCCAGTACTTC. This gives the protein CASSPKRWWGGETQYF.

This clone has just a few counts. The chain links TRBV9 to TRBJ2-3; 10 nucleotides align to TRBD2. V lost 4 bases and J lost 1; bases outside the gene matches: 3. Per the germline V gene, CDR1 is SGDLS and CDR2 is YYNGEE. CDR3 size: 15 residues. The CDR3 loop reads CASSLGLARTDTQYF. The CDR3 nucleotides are TGTGCCAGCAGCCTGGGACTAGCGCGCACAGATACGCAGTATTTT.

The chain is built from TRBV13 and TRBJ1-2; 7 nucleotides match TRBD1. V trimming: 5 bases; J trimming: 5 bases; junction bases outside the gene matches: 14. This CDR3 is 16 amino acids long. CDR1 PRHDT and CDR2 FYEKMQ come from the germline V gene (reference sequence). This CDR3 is CASSLPNRGEGYGYTF. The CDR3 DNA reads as TGTGCCAGCAGCCTCCCTAACAGGGGCGAAGGGTATGGCTACACCTTC.

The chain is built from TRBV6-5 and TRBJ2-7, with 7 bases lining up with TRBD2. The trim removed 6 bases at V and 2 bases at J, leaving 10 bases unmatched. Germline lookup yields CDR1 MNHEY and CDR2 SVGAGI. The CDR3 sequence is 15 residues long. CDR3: CASSNLAAPTYEQYF. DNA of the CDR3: TGTGCCAGCAGCAACCTAGCGGCTCCCACCTACGAGCAGTACTTC.

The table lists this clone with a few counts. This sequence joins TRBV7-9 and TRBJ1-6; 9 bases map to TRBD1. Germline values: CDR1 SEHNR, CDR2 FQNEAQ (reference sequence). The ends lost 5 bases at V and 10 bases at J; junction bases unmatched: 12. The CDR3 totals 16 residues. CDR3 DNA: TGTGCCAGCAGCAGGACCGCCGGGACAGGGAAATCACCCCTCCACTTT. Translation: CASSRTAGTGKSPLHF.

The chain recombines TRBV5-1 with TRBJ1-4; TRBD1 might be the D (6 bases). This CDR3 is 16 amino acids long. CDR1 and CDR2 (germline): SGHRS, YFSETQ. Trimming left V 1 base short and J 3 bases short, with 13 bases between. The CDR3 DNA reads TGCGCCAGCAGCTTGTTACCGGGGGCACCTAATGAAAAACTGTTTTTT. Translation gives CASSLLPGAPNEKLFF.

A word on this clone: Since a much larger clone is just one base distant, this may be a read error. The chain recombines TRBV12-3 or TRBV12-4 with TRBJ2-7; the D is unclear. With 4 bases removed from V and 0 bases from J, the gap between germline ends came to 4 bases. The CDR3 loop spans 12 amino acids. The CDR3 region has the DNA TGTGCCAGCAGTTCCGCCTCCTACGAGCAGTACTTC. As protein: CASSSASYEQYF.

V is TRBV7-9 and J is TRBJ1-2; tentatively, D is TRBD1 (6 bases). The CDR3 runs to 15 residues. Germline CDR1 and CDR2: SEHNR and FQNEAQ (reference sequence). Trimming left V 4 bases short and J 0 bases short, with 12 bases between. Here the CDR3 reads CASSYRTDPNYGYTF. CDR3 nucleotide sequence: TGTGCCAGCAGCTATAGGACAGACCCTAACTATGGCTACACCTTC. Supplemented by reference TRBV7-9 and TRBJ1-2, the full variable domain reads DTGVSQNPRHKITKRGQNVTFRCDPISEHNRLYWYRQTLGQGPEFLTYFQNEAQLEKSRLLSDRFSAERPKGSFSTLEIQRTEQGDSAMYLCASSYRTDPNYGYTFGSGTRLTVV.

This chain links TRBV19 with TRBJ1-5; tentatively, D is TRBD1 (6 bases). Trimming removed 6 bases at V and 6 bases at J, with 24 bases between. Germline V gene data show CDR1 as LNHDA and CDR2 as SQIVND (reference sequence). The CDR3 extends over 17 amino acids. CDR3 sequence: CASRNTGQGKITQPQHF. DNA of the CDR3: TGTGCCAGTAGGAATACAGGGCAGGGCAAGATCACTCAGCCCCAGCATTTT.

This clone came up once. CDR3 sequence (DNA): TGTGCCAGCAGTCTCCTAGCGGGCGAGCAGTACTTC. It codes for CASSLLAGEQYF. V gene TRBV27 combines with J gene TRBJ2-7; 8 bases agree with TRBD2. The CDR3 sequence is 12 residues long. J gave up 6 bases and V 5 bases, and 3 bases lay outside the gene matches. Looked up from germline, CDR1 is MNHEY and CDR2 is SMNVEV (reference sequence).

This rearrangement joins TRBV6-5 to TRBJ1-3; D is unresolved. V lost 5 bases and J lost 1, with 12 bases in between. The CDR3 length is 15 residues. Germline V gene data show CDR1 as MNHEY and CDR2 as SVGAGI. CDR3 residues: CASSPPAGSGNTIYF. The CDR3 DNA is TGTGCCAGCAGTCCACCTGCCGGGTCTGGAAACACCATATATTTT.

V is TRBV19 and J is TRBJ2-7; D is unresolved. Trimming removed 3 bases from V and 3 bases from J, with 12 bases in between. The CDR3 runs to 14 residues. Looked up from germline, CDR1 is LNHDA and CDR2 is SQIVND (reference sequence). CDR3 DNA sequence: TGTGCCAGTAGTATCCTTTATCCGAGCTACGAGCAGTACTTC. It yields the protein CASSILYPSYEQYF.

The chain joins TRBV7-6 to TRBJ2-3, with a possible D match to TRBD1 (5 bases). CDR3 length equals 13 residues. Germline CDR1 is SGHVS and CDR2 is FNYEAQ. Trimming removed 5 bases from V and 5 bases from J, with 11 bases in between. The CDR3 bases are TGTGCCAGCAGCCCAGGGTTTAAAGATACGCAGTATTTT. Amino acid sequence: CASSPGFKDTQYF.

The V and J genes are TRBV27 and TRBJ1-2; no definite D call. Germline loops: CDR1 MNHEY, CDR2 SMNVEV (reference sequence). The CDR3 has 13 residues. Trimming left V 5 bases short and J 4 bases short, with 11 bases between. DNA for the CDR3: TGTGCCAGCAGTAGACGGGGTGGCTATGGCTACACCTTC. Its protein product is CASSRRGGYGYTF.

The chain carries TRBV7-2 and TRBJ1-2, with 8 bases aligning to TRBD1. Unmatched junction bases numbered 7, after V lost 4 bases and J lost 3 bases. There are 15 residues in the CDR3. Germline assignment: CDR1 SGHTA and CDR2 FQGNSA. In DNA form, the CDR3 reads TGTGCCAGCAGCTCCGACAGGGGTCTGGACTATGGCTACACCTTC. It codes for CASSSDRGLDYGYTF.

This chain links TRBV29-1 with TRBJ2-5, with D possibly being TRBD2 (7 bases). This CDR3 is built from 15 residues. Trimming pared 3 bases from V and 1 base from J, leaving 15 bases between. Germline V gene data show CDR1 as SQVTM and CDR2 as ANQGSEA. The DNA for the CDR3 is TGCAGCGTTGAGAAGGGGGGGGGAATCCAAGAGACCCAGTACTTC. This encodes CSVEKGGGIQETQYF. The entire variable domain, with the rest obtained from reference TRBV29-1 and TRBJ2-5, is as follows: SAVISQKPSRDICQRGTSLTIQCQVDSQVTMMFWYRQQPGQSLTLIATANQGSEATYESGFVIDKFPISRPNLTFSTLTVSNMSPEDSSIYLCSVEKGGGIQETQYFGPGTRLLVL.

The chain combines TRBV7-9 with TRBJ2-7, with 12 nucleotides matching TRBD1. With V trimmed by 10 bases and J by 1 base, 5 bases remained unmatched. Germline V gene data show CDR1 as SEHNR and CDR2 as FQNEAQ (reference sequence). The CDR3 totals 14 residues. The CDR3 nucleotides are TGTGCCACCGCGGGACAGGGGGCTTCCTACGAGCAGTACTTC. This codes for CATAGQGASYEQYF.

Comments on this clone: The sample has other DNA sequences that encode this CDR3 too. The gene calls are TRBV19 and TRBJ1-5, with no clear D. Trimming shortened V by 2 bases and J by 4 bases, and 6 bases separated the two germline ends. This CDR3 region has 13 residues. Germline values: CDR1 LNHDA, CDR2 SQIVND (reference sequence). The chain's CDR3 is CASSISRNQPQHF. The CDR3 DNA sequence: TGTGCCAGTAGTATATCTCGAAATCAGCCCCAGCATTTT.

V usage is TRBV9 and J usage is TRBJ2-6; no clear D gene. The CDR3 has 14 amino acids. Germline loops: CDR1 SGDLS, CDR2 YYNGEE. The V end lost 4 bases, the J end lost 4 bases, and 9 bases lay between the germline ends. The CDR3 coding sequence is TGTGCCAGCAGCTCCTCGGCGGGGGCCAACGTCCTGACTTTC. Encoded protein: CASSSSAGANVLTF. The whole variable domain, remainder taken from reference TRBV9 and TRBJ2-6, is DSGVTQTPKHLITATGQRVTLRCSPRSGDLSVYWYQQSLDQGLQFLIQYYNGEERAKGNILERFSAQQFPDLHSELNLSSLELGDSALYFCASSSSAGANVLTFGAGSRLTVL.

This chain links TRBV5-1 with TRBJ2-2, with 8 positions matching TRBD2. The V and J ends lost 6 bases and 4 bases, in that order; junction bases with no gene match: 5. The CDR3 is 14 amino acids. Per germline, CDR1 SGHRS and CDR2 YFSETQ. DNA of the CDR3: TGCGCCAGCATGTCGGGAGGGAGCACCGGGGAGCTGTTTTTT. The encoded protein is CASMSGGSTGELFF. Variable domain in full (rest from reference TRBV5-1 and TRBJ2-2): KAGVTQTPRYLIKTRGQQVTLSCSPISGHRSVSWYQQTPGQGLQFLFEYFSETQRNKGNFPGRFSGRQFSNSRSEMNVSTLELGDSALYLCASMSGGSTGELFFGEGSRLTVL.